This T cell receptor beta chain originates from a study of radiation and T cells in renal cell carcinoma. In the study overall: Nephrectomy followed 15 Gy stereotactic body radiation by 4 weeks. General study points: Baseline intratumoral clonotype presence is unknown without pretreatment biopsies. From baseline, blood top tumor clonotypes peaked at 2 weeks post-radiation.

Sample time point: baseline pretreatment blood. The sample's treatment: 15 Gy SBRT to primary tumor, nephrectomy 4 weeks later. Clear cell pathology was present in this patient's renal cell carcinoma. Trimming removed 6 bases from V and 3 bases from J, with 7 bases in between. The CDR3 loop spans 12 amino acids. CDR1 and CDR2 from the germline V gene are KGHSH and LQKENI. Assay: immunoSEQ multiplex PCR; the TCRdb copy retains only in-frame clones and omits some. The sample lists 40,000 to 60,000 clones, approximately 80% occurring once. Note on this clone: Its cognate antigen is unknown.

This receptor was taken from a woman in her 70s with renal cell carcinoma. The chain is built from TRBV18 and TRBJ2-3; D ambiguous. The specimen was blood, collected from a patient whose treatment included radiotherapy and nephrectomy. CDR3 coding DNA: TGTGCCAGCTCCCAATCGACAGATACGCAGTATTTT. Amino acids: CASSQSTDTQYF.